A selection of T cell receptor beta chains follows, all from one sample in a study of T cell changes during pregnancy in multiple sclerosis. Clones were sequenced by immunoSEQ multiplex PCR, and TCRdb holds only the in-frame ones, with some missing. The data contain some 40,000 clones, 93% of them singletons. This sample comprised CD4+ T cells from peripheral blood mononuclear cells, obtained in the first trimester of pregnancy. The receptors originated from a female donor with multiple sclerosis, enrolled in a pregnancy study. CDR3s include the opening cysteine and the closing phenylalanine or tryptophan. A D gene is named only where the DNA matches it firmly. For some rows the clone size is stated as once, few or many, or as a class when expanded; others skip it.

CDR3nt	CDR3aa	abundance	v_gene	j_gene	d_gene
TGTGCCAGCAGCCCTCGGGACAGGGGGGTCACTGAAGCTTTCTTT	CASSPRDRGVTEAFF	-	TRBV9	TRBJ1-1	TRBD1
TGCGCCAGCAGCCTTTCGCTGGACAGGGTCACTGAAGCTTTCTTT	CASSLSLDRVTEAFF	-	TRBV5-1	TRBJ1-1	TRBD1
TGCAGCGTCTCGGCGGGGGGTCCTGTCGAGCAGTACTTC	CSVSAGGPVEQYF	-	TRBV29-1	TRBJ2-7	TRBD2
TGCGCCAGCAGCCAAGAGGGACTATCGGAGACCCAGTACTTC	CASSQEGLSETQYF	-	TRBV4-3	TRBJ2-5	TRBD2
TGTGCCAGCTCACCTCAAGGCCGGGGGAACATTCAGTACTTC	CASSPQGRGNIQYF	-	TRBV18	TRBJ2-4	-
TGTGCCAGCAGCTGGACGGGAGGGGAAGAGACCCAGTACTTC	CASSWTGGEETQYF	-	TRBV5-4	TRBJ2-5	TRBD2
TGCGCCAGCAGCCAACAGTACGATGAGCAGTTCTTC	CASSQQYDEQFF	-	TRBV5-1	TRBJ2-1	-
TGTGCCAGCGGCCCCTACAGGGGGCGGAAGACAGATACGCAGTATTTT	CASGPYRGRKTDTQYF	-	TRBV7-9	TRBJ2-3	TRBD1
TGTGCCTGGAGTCGACTAGCGGTCTACAATGAGCAGTTCTTC	CAWSRLAVYNEQFF	-	TRBV30	TRBJ2-1	TRBD2
TGTGCCATCAGCCGGACAGGAGGAACAGATACGCAGTATTTT	CAISRTGGTDTQYF	-	TRBV10-3	TRBJ2-3	TRBD1
TGTGCCAGCAGCTTGAGGCTGGGACAAGCCGGGGAGCTGTTTTTT	CASSLRLGQAGELFF	-	TRBV5-4	TRBJ2-2	-
TGTGCCAGCAGCAAAGGGGGGACTTTTTTACCGACCTGGACCGGGACAGGGTACCACGAGCAGTACTTC	CASSKGGTFLPTWTGTGYHEQYF	-	TRBV21-1	TRBJ2-7	-
TGTGCCAGCAGTGAAGCGTCAGGGCGAAGGTCGGGTGAGCAGTTCTTC	CASSEASGRRSGEQFF	-	TRBV2	TRBJ2-1	-
TGCGCCAGCAGCCCGGACAGGGGTCCAGCTAATGAAAAACTGTTTTTT	CASSPDRGPANEKLFF	-	TRBV5-1	TRBJ1-4	TRBD1
TGTGCCAGCAGTGACAGGTCCTCTGGAAACACCATATATTTT	CASSDRSSGNTIYF	once	TRBV25-1	TRBJ1-3	-
TGTGCCTGGAGCGAGGACAGGGCTTCGGGCGAGACCCAGTACTTC	CAWSEDRASGETQYF	-	TRBV30	TRBJ2-5	TRBD1
TGTGCCAGCACCGGGACACAAGTCGGTAACTATGGCTACACCTTC	CASTGTQVGNYGYTF	once	TRBV7-2	TRBJ1-2	-
TGTGCCACCAGCAGAGCAGGGGGCGGGAATCAGCCCCAGCATTTT	CATSRAGGGNQPQHF	-	TRBV15	TRBJ1-5	TRBD1
TGCAGCGTTGGGGGACAGGGGAAGGGCTACACCTTC	CSVGGQGKGYTF	-	TRBV29-1	TRBJ1-2	TRBD1
TGCGCCAGCAGCTTGGGTAGGGGCGATAATTCACCCCTCCACTTT	CASSLGRGDNSPLHF	-	TRBV5-1	TRBJ1-6	-
TGTGCCAGCTCACCGGCCGGACAGCCCTATGGCTACACCTTC	CASSPAGQPYGYTF	-	TRBV18	TRBJ1-2	-
TGTGCCAGCATGGCCACCGGGGAGCTGTTTTTT	CASMATGELFF	-	TRBV2	TRBJ2-2	-